This entry concerns a single TCR beta chain. What it binds is not known. Produced via immunoSEQ multiplex PCR; TCRdb's table is partial and in-frame only. The sample includes about 270,000 clones, approximately 94% of them seen just once. This entry is derived from a study of T cell responses to AZD1222 COVID-19 vaccine. Study observations and caveats: Spike-specific TCR breadth and depth went up after people got two AZD1222 doses.

This CDR3 has 17 amino acids. With V trimmed by 1 base and J by 4 bases, 6 bases remained unmatched. CDR1 and CDR2 (germline): LGHDT, YNNKEL (reference sequence). The chain has TRBV3-1 (or the pseudogene TRBV3-2) and TRBJ2-7, with TRBD2 matching over 14 bases. The TCR originated in an adult who received the AZD1222 COVID-19 vaccine. Sequencing was performed on peripheral blood, taken 28 days after the second AZD1222 dose. In DNA form, the CDR3 reads TGTGCCAGCAGCCAAGTCGGGACTAGCGGGAGCGCATACGAGCAGTACTTC. Protein: CASSQVGTSGSAYEQYF.